A single sample is the source of the 23 T cell receptor beta chains below, sequenced in a study of CD8+CD57+ T cells in acquired aplastic anemia. It was genomic DNA that served as the template for profiling TCR beta VDJ and CDR3. TCRdb redid the calling of the reads with MiXCR, one entry per CDR3 protein. The sample has hundreds of thousands of distinct CDR3 sequences, about a third seen once; the top ten hold around 0.82%. Selection for sequencing was limited to patients who had shown CD8+CD57+ cell expansion by flow cytometry. The source material was sorted CD4+, CD8+, or CD8+CD57+ T cells (not recorded which) from PBMCs. The receptors derive from a human donor with aplastic anemia.

This clonotype occurred a few times. The CDR3 loop reads CAKLIWTGELFF. CDR3 DNA sequence: TGTGCCAAACTGATTTGGACCGGGGAGCTGTTTTTT. J is TRBJ2-2 and V is TRBV19; no clear D gene. V gave up 10 bases and J gave up 5 bases, with 11 bases separating them. The CDR3 has 12 amino acids. Germline V lookup: CDR1 LNHDA, CDR2 SQIVND (reference sequence).

The table lists this clonotype with a few counts. Germline is not matched at one junction end, which may reflect a read error. This sequence joins TRBV10-2 and TRBJ1-1, with unresolved D. This CDR3 contains 15 residues. Germline V gives CDR1 WSHSY, CDR2 SAAADI. The CDR3 DNA sequence: TGTGCCAGCAGCCTCCTTATGGCTATAAACACTGAAGCTTTCTTT. Its protein is CASSLLMAINTEAFF.

This clonotype appeared a few times. CDR3 in amino acids: CASSYRQTGETQYF. The DNA for the CDR3 is TGTGCCAGCAGTTACCGCCAAACCGGGGAGACCCAGTACTTC. This sequence joins TRBV6-5 and TRBJ2-5; D gene unclear. The CDR3 spans 14 residues. V shed 2 bases and J shed 5 bases, with 12 bases lying between them. Germline V CDR1 and CDR2: MNHEY, SVGAGI.

V gene TRBV2 combines with J gene TRBJ2-3, with D possibly TRBD2 on 5 matching bases. Per germline, CDR1 SNHLY and CDR2 FYNNEI. This CDR3 contains 14 residues. Trimming took off 5 bases at V and 2 bases at J, with 11 bases between the two ends. Here the CDR3 reads CASSRGPITDTQYF. CDR3 coding DNA: TGTGCCAGCAGTCGAGGGCCTATCACAGATACGCAGTATTTT.

The chain carries TRBV10-1 and TRBJ1-1; D uncertain. The length of the CDR3 is 14 residues. The V gene's germline CDR1 is WNHNN and CDR2 SYGVQD (reference sequence). V was shortened by 6 bases and J by 5 bases, with 16 bases between the two germline ends. For the CDR3, the DNA is TGCGCCAGCAGCCAAGTCGGGAGTCGGACTGAAGCTTTCTTT. Its translation is CASSQVGSRTEAFF.

About this clonotype itself: Its ends do not fully match the called genes, so a read error is possible. The chain carries TRBV25-1 and TRBJ1-1; no firm D call. CDR1 is MGHDK and CDR2 is SYGVNS in the germline V gene. This CDR3 spans 17 amino acids. CDR3: CASSTLSKETPNNEAFF. The CDR3 nucleotides are TGTGCCAGCAGTACCTTGTCGAAGGAGACCCCGAACAATGAAGCTTTCTTT.

This clonotype has just a few counts. CDR3 residues: CASSPEGPPRYYGYTF. Written as DNA, the CDR3 is TGCGCCAGCAGCCCTGAAGGGCCCCCAAGGTACTATGGCTACACCTTC. This chain links TRBV5-1 with TRBJ1-2, with D unresolved. Trimming shortened V by 4 bases and J by 3 bases, and 19 bases separated the two germline ends. The CDR3 runs 16 residues. In germline, CDR1 is SGHRS, CDR2 YFSETQ.

The V call is TRBV10-3, the J call TRBJ2-7, with 9 nucleotides matching TRBD1. The CDR3 loop spans 14 amino acids. Germline assignment: CDR1 ENHRY and CDR2 SYGVKD. Trimming at V came to 6 bases and at J to 2 bases, leaving 5 bases not matched to a gene. The CDR3 sequence is CAISRDRETYEQYF. For the CDR3, the DNA is TGTGCCATCAGCCGGGACAGGGAAACCTACGAGCAGTACTTC.

This clonotype was counted many times. The chain recombines TRBV2 with TRBJ1-1; the match to TRBD1 covers 7 bases. Unmatched junction bases numbered 3, after V lost 1 base and J lost 4 bases. Germline CDR1 SNHLY, CDR2 FYNNEI. The length of the CDR3 is 14 residues. The CDR3 coding sequence is TGTGCCAGCAGTGAAGGGTCAGGGGGCACTGAAGCTTTCTTT. It yields the protein CASSEGSGGTEAFF. Full variable domain (rest looked up from reference TRBV2 and TRBJ1-1): EPEVTQTPSHQVTQMGQEVILRCVPISNHLYFYWYRQILGQKVEFLVSFYNNEISEKSEIFDDQFSVERPDGSNFTLKIRSTKLEDSAMYFCASSEGSGGTEAFFGQGTRLTVV.

This clonotype was counted a few times. The J gene is TRBJ2-7, the V gene TRBV12-5, with TRBD1 as a possible D gene (5 bases). V was pared by 7 bases and J by 2 bases, with 9 bases between. The CDR3 contains 12 residues. In germline, CDR1 is LGHNT, CDR2 FRNRAP. DNA of the CDR3: TGTGCTAGTGCCTCAGGGACCTACGAGCAGTACTTC. Translation gives CASASGTYEQYF.

The genes are TRBV19 and TRBJ2-1; 9 nucleotides line up with TRBD2. This CDR3 spans 16 amino acids. In germline, CDR1 is LNHDA, CDR2 SQIVND (reference sequence). Unmatched junction bases numbered 12, after V lost 4 bases and J lost 8 bases. Here the CDR3 reads CASSSLRSRGGDEQFF. CDR3 nucleotides: TGTGCCAGTAGTAGCCTTCGTTCGCGGGGGGGGGATGAGCAGTTCTTC.

V gene TRBV16 combines with J gene TRBJ1-5; no firm D call. There are 11 residues in the CDR3. Germline V CDR1 and CDR2: KGHSY, FQNENV. The CDR3 DNA is TGTGCTAGAGCCAACATGCGGCCCCAGCATTTT. Protein: CARANMRPQHF.

The V call is TRBV25-1, the J call TRBJ1-6, with TRBD1 as a possible D gene (5 bases). V was shortened by 1 base and J by 6 bases, with 16 bases between the two germline ends. Germline V gene sequence: CDR1 MGHDK, CDR2 SYGVNS. The CDR3 spans 17 residues. CDR3 loop: CASSEFTGGGGNSPLHF. For the CDR3, the DNA is TGTGCCAGCAGTGAATTCACAGGCGGCGGCGGTAATTCACCCCTCCACTTT.

The J gene is TRBJ2-3, the V gene TRBV20-1; perhaps TRBD2 as D (5 bases). V lost 6 bases and J 10 bases, leaving 20 bases between the germline ends. The CDR3 covers 13 residues. Germline V lookup: CDR1 DFQATT, CDR2 SNEGSKA (reference sequence). The CDR3 sequence is CSARSVPGWAQYF. The CDR3 region has the DNA TGCAGTGCCAGGTCCGTTCCGGGGTGGGCGCAGTATTTT.

This chain joins TRBV5-5 and TRBJ2-7; the D gene is possibly TRBD1 (5 bases). V lost 1 base to trimming and J lost 1 base, with 15 bases between them. The germline V gene has CDR1 SGHKS and CDR2 YYEKEE (reference sequence). The CDR3 has 16 amino acids. This chain's CDR3 is CASSLTLAGISYEQYF. CDR3 DNA: TGTGCCAGCAGCTTGACTTTGGCAGGGATATCCTACGAGCAGTACTTC.

The chain has TRBV29-1 and TRBJ2-7; TRBD2 matches 7 bases. The CDR3 totals 14 residues. J was trimmed by 3 bases and V by 4 bases; bases with no gene match: 9. Germline V CDR1 and CDR2: SQVTM, ANQGSEA. The CDR3 DNA sequence: TGCAGCGTTGTAATCCTGGGGGGGTACTACGAGCAGTACTTC. As protein: CSVVILGGYYEQYF.

In its sample, this clonotype was seen many times. V usage is TRBV9 and J usage is TRBJ2-3; 7 nucleotides line up with TRBD2. J was trimmed by 2 bases and V by 0 bases; bases with no gene match: 6. Per the germline V gene, CDR1 is SGDLS and CDR2 is YYNGEE. This CDR3 region has 16 residues. The CDR3 loop reads CASSVDPGGLTDTQYF. The CDR3, as DNA: TGTGCCAGCAGCGTAGACCCGGGAGGACTCACAGATACGCAGTATTTT.

As DNA, the CDR3 is TGTGCCAGCTCCAGGGACAGGGTGGGCAATCAGCCCCAGCATTTT. It is translated as CASSRDRVGNQPQHF. The chain carries TRBV18 and TRBJ1-5; 9 nucleotides line up with TRBD1. Germline CDR1 is KGHSH and CDR2 is LQKENI. CDR3 length: 15 amino acids. The V segment lost 6 bases and the J segment 2 bases; nucleotides outside the gene matches: 5.

This clonotype was seen a few times. At one boundary the junction diverges from the germline segment, which might be a read error. The chain couples TRBV19 to TRBJ1-2; perhaps TRBD1 as D (5 bases). Looked up from germline, CDR1 is LNHDA and CDR2 is SQIVND (reference sequence). The CDR3 consists of 8 residues. This CDR3 is CATGTADF. CDR3 coding DNA: TGTGCCACAGGGACGGCCGACTTC.

The chain carries TRBV20-1 and TRBJ2-2; 13 bases are a match to TRBD2. The CDR3 is made up of 14 amino acids. The germline V gene encodes CDR1 DFQATT and CDR2 SNEGSKA (reference sequence). Trimming cost V 5 bases and J 4 bases; bases outside gene matches: 1. For the CDR3, the DNA is TGCAGTGCTGGACTAGCGGGGGTCACCGGGGAGCTGTTTTTT. Its protein product is CSAGLAGVTGELFF.

In its sample, this clonotype was seen many times. This chain connects TRBV6-1 to TRBJ1-6, with D hard to call. This CDR3 is built from 13 residues. V was clipped by 8 bases and J by 4 bases, with 9 bases between them. CDR1 is MNHNS and CDR2 is SASEGT in the germline V gene. The CDR3 sequence: CASATEYNSPLHF. The CDR3 DNA reads TGTGCCAGCGCTACAGAGTATAATTCACCCCTCCACTTT.

This clonotype showed up many times. The chain is built from TRBV2 and TRBJ1-5, with 10 bases fitting TRBD1. This CDR3 has 13 amino acids. V lost 8 bases to trimming and J lost 4 bases; unmatched junction nucleotides: 2. Per the germline V gene, CDR1 is SNHLY and CDR2 is FYNNEI. This CDR3 reads CASGQGGNQPQHF. In DNA form, the CDR3 reads TGTGCCAGCGGACAGGGGGGGAATCAGCCCCAGCATTTT.

This chain uses TRBV5-4 with TRBJ2-7; possible D gene TRBD1, 5 bases. This CDR3 is built from 13 residues. The germline gives CDR1 SGHNT, CDR2 YYREEE (reference sequence). V was shortened by 1 base and J by 3 bases, with 8 bases between the two germline ends. The CDR3 is CASSLQGIYEQYF. For the CDR3, the DNA is TGTGCCAGCAGCTTGCAGGGTATCTACGAGCAGTACTTC.